The rows below give T cell receptor beta chains drawn from one sample of a study of monozygotic twins with inflammatory bowel disease. TCRdb reanalyzed the 5' RACE reads and collapses them to one entry per CDR3 protein, without DNA. The sample has around 200,000 distinct CDR3 sequences, and its top ten clones hold 1.5% to 2%. The sample was blood. The source of these receptors is a human donor with ulcerative colitis or Crohn's disease, or a healthy co-twin of an affected twin (not recorded which). The CDR3 runs from the conserved cysteine through the conserved F or W.

V gene	J gene	CDR3 protein
TRBV6-1	TRBJ1-2	CASSEGGAMYGYTF
TRBV20-1	TRBJ2-4	CSASEAGGILAKNIQYF
TRBV5-1	TRBJ1-1	CASSLGAANTEAFF
TRBV3-1	TRBJ2-2	CASSPGTGEAGELFF
TRBV10-3	TRBJ1-5	CATGSRQGLKDYSNQPQHF
TRBV5-1	TRBJ2-2	CASSLGLAGKAGELFF
TRBV2	TRBJ1-1	CASREGENTEAFF
TRBV4-2	TRBJ1-5	CASSQSQGLNQPQHF
TRBV18	TRBJ1-4	CASSIQHINEKLFF
TRBV12-3/TRBV12-4	TRBJ1-1	CASSLGMIGGNTEAFF
TRBV20-1	TRBJ2-1	CSAPMGTGALPYNEQFF
TRBV20-1	TRBJ2-5	CSARAPPRRGRETQYF
TRBV2	TRBJ2-7	CASSYQTGPYEQYF
TRBV11-2	TRBJ2-7	CASSLIVSRGQYEQYF
TRBV9	TRBJ2-3	CASSPLTSGNTDTQYF
TRBV11-2	TRBJ1-6	CASSPWPVTSNYNSPLHF
TRBV12-3/TRBV12-4	TRBJ2-7	CASGGEAYEQYF
TRBV5-1	TRBJ2-5	CASSLTAGSGETQYF
TRBV5-5	TRBJ1-5	CASSFAQGGQPQHF
TRBV10-3	TRBJ1-1	CAISVSLGTTNTEAFF
TRBV20-1	TRBJ2-7	CSARDPFEGLYEQYF
TRBV20-1	TRBJ2-5	CSARKVGPGETQYF
TRBV20-1	TRBJ1-6	CSATPTGVENSPLHF
TRBV7-6	TRBJ2-3	CASSLVAGQGTNTQYF